The subject of this entry is one T cell receptor beta chain. The data stem from a study of blood T cell repertoires in COVID-19. Study background: The United States, Italy and Spain supplied acute and convalescent COVID-19 samples. T cells, B-cell-depleted T cells, or PBMCs supplied cDNA or gDNA.

With 3 bases clipped from V and 7 bases from J, the junction kept 5 bases outside the gene matches. The length of the CDR3 is 16 residues. From germline, CDR1 is SGHRS and CDR2 YFSETQ. Repertoires were generated with immunoSEQ multiplex PCR, while TCRdb's copy carries only in-frame clones and drops some. The sample lists 15,000 to 20,000 clones, roughly 90% occurring once. The receptor was derived from a human donor in a cohort sampled during active COVID-19. The chain employs TRBV5-1 and TRBJ2-1, with 15 positions matching TRBD2. The sequenced sample consisted of peripheral blood. The CDR3, as DNA: TGCGCCAGCAGCTCAGGACTAGCGGGGGGGTCGAATGAGCAGTTCTTC. This codes for CASSSGLAGGSNEQFF.